Listed here are 26 T cell receptor beta chains from one sample, sequenced in a study of blood T cell repertoires in COVID-19. Some clones are missing from TCRdb's copy, which holds only in-frame ones; the method was immunoSEQ multiplex PCR. The table lists tens of thousands of clones, around four fifths of them singletons. The material sequenced was peripheral blood. The receptors were sampled from a man aged 55-75 years with COVID-19, enrolled during active disease.

This clone appeared once. This chain joins TRBV25-1 and TRBJ2-1, with 11 bases identical to TRBD2. CDR1 and CDR2 (germline): MGHDK, SYGVNS. The CDR3 consists of 17 residues. V dropped 3 bases and J dropped 9; count of bases not matched to a gene: 13. The CDR3, as DNA: TGTGCCAGCAGTGAGACTGTAGCGGGGGGGCGGCCGGGTGAGCAGTTCTTC. It specifies CASSETVAGGRPGEQFF.

The V and J genes are TRBV7-2 and TRBJ1-2; TRBD1 aligns across 9 bases. The V and J ends lost 3 bases and 8 bases, in that order; junction bases with no gene match: 10. Germline CDR1 reads SGHTA; CDR2 reads FQGNSA. This CDR3 is 15 amino acids long. CDR3 nucleotide sequence: TGTGCCAGCAGCTTGATGGGACAGGGCATGGTCGGCTACACCTTC. Residues: CASSLMGQGMVGYTF.

In this sample, this clone turned up once. The chain combines TRBV5-1 with TRBJ2-7, with a weak D call TRBD1 (6 bases). The V gene's germline CDR1 is SGHRS and CDR2 YFSETQ. Trimming took off 1 base at V and 6 bases at J, with 14 bases between the two ends. This CDR3 has 14 amino acids. CDR3 DNA sequence: TGCGCCAGCAGCTTGTCAGGGGTAAGCTTCGAGCAGTACTTC. It specifies CASSLSGVSFEQYF.

This clone was seen more than once but under ten times. The rearrangement joins TRBV2 to TRBJ1-5; D is undetermined. This CDR3 comprises 13 residues. The germline V and J ends were trimmed by 11 bases and 2 bases, with 13 bases remaining between them. From germline, CDR1 is SNHLY and CDR2 FYNNEI. Here the CDR3 reads CALGGRGNQPQHF. The DNA for the CDR3 is TGTGCCTTGGGCGGGCGAGGCAATCAGCCCCAGCATTTT.

This chain uses TRBV18 with TRBJ2-5; 7 positions agree with TRBD2. V gave up 5 bases and J gave up 0 bases; unmatched junction bases: 6. The CDR3 has 15 amino acids. Per the germline V gene, CDR1 is KGHSH and CDR2 is LQKENI. CDR3 loop: CASSTGLEYQETQYF. Written as DNA, the CDR3 is TGTGCCAGCTCAACCGGACTAGAGTACCAAGAGACCCAGTACTTC.

The chain uses TRBV5-1 and TRBJ1-5, with D unresolved. The CDR3 covers 16 residues. Per the germline V gene, CDR1 is SGHRS and CDR2 is YFSETQ. Trimming removed 1 base from V and 6 bases from J, with 17 bases in between. This chain's CDR3 is CASSLIRHAFCQPQHF. DNA of the CDR3: TGCGCCAGCAGCTTGATTAGACACGCGTTTTGTCAGCCCCAGCATTTT.

The V and J genes are TRBV5-1 and TRBJ2-5, with a weak D call TRBD2 (6 bases). The germline V gene encodes CDR1 SGHRS and CDR2 YFSETQ. The V end lost 0 bases, the J end lost 2 bases, and 8 bases lay between the germline ends. This CDR3 contains 14 residues. CDR3 amino acids: CASSLVGGQETQYF. The CDR3 nucleotides read TGCGCCAGCAGCTTGGTTGGAGGGCAAGAGACCCAGTACTTC.

This clone has ten or more counts. The CDR3 does not end in the conserved phenylalanine or tryptophan, so this is likely a read error. The limits of the CDR3 on the DNA are not certain, so only TCRdb's listed CDR3 is given. The chain joins TRBV1 to TRBJ2-3; the table's TRBD2 call for D was not verified on the DNA. TRBV1 is a pseudogene locus. With termini counted, the CDR3 has 10 amino acids. The chain's CDR3 is CTSSQPNGRP.

A few counts support this clone. The chain combines TRBV9 with TRBJ1-1; 8 nucleotides match TRBD1. Trimming at V came to 3 bases and at J to 4 bases, leaving 5 bases not matched to a gene. The CDR3 extends over 14 amino acids. Germline-derived CDR1 and CDR2 are SGDLS and YYNGEE. As DNA, the CDR3 is TGTGCCAGCAGCGCCTCTGGACAGGGCACTGAAGCTTTCTTT. Translating gives CASSASGQGTEAFF.

CDR3 sequence (DNA): TGTGCCAGCAGCCAAGATGGTCTTCGGACAGGGGCCGTCTCCCTCTATGGCTACACCTTC. It yields the protein CASSQDGLRTGAVSLYGYTF. This rearrangement joins TRBV14 to TRBJ1-2; 9 bases line up with TRBD1. V was clipped by 0 bases and J by 4 bases; unmatched bases: 18. Germline values: CDR1 SGHDN, CDR2 FVKESK. This CDR3 comprises 20 residues.

The chain employs TRBV5-1 and TRBJ1-1; D is uncertain. The CDR3 is made up of 13 amino acids. V shed 3 bases and J shed 1 base, with 7 bases lying between them. From germline, CDR1 is SGHRS and CDR2 YFSETQ. CDR3 sequence (DNA): TGCGCCAGCAGCTGGCAACCGAACACTGAAGCTTTCTTT. Protein sequence: CASSWQPNTEAFF.

The gene calls are TRBV4-1 and TRBJ2-2; tentatively, D is TRBD2 (6 bases). CDR1 MGHRA and CDR2 YSYEKL come from the germline V gene. V gave up 0 bases and J gave up 0 bases, with 8 bases separating them. The CDR3 spans 16 residues. CDR3 nucleotides: TGCGCCAGCAGCCAAGACTGGAGGGCGAACACCGGGGAGCTGTTTTTT. Translating gives CASSQDWRANTGELFF.

V usage is TRBV5-5 and J usage is TRBJ2-3; D remains ambiguous. This CDR3 contains 12 residues. Looked up from germline, CDR1 is SGHKS and CDR2 is YYEKEE (reference sequence). Between the trimmed V and J ends, which lost 4 bases and 5 bases, there was a span of 8 bases. The DNA of the CDR3 is TGTGCCAGCAGCCCCGGAGTAGATACGCAGTATTTT. It translates to CASSPGVDTQYF. Complete variable domain (other parts from reference TRBV5-5 and TRBJ2-3): DAGVTQSPTHLIKTRGQQVTLRCSPISGHKSVSWYQQVLGQGPQFIFQYYEKEERGRGNFPDRFSARQFPNYSSELNVNALLLGDSALYLCASSPGVDTQYFGPGTRLTVL.

This chain uses TRBV7-2 with TRBJ2-4; 7 nucleotides match TRBD1. Germline CDR1 is SGHTA and CDR2 is FQGNSA. The CDR3 is 14 amino acids. V lost 5 bases and J lost 8; bases outside the gene matches: 9. In DNA, the CDR3 is TGTGCCAGCAGCCCTAGACAGGGTAGATACATTCAGTACTTC. This sequence encodes CASSPRQGRYIQYF.

CDR3 loop: CASTATREGFF. The CDR3 region has the DNA TGTGCCAGCACTGCTACTCGCGAGGGGTTCTTC. The chain carries TRBV2 and TRBJ2-1, with a possible D match to TRBD2 (5 bases). The CDR3 has 11 amino acids. V was cut by 7 bases and J by 15 bases, with 16 bases left in between. The germline CDR1 and CDR2 sequences are SNHLY and FYNNEI.

The V call is TRBV5-1, the J call TRBJ1-5, with 7 bases aligning to TRBD1. In germline, CDR1 is SGHRS, CDR2 YFSETQ. CDR3 length equals 14 residues. V dropped 5 bases and J dropped 2; count of bases not matched to a gene: 4. CDR3 amino acids: CASRPDRGNQPQHF. CDR3 in DNA: TGCGCCAGCAGACCTGACAGGGGCAATCAGCCCCAGCATTTT. Supplemented by reference TRBV5-1 and TRBJ1-5, the full variable domain reads KAGVTQTPRYLIKTRGQQVTLSCSPISGHRSVSWYQQTPGQGLQFLFEYFSETQRNKGNFPGRFSGRQFSNSRSEMNVSTLELGDSALYLCASRPDRGNQPQHFGDGTRLSIL.

The chain carries TRBV7-2 and TRBJ2-1; D remains ambiguous. This CDR3 has 14 amino acids. Germline assignment: CDR1 SGHTA and CDR2 FQGNSA. The germline V and J ends were trimmed by 8 bases and 5 bases, with 16 bases remaining between them. CDR3 sequence: CASSKYIYNNEQFF. The CDR3 coding sequence is TGTGCCAGCTCGAAATACATTTACAACAATGAGCAGTTCTTC.

The chain has TRBV9 and TRBJ2-3, with D perhaps matching TRBD1 (5 bases). This CDR3 has 16 residues. V lost 0 bases and J 6 bases, leaving 17 bases between the germline ends. The germline V gene has CDR1 SGDLS and CDR2 YYNGEE. This CDR3 reads CASSVAVRQAGDTQYF. In nucleotides, the CDR3 is TGTGCCAGCAGCGTAGCAGTCAGGCAGGCAGGGGATACGCAGTATTTT.

The V gene is TRBV10-2, the J gene TRBJ2-2, with a weak D call TRBD2 (5 bases). The V and J ends lost 7 bases and 4 bases respectively, with 13 bases between them. CDR3 length: 14 amino acids. Germline V lookup: CDR1 WSHSY, CDR2 SAAADI. CDR3 amino acids: CASKLGLGTGELFF. In nucleotides, the CDR3 is TGCGCCAGCAAACTCGGACTTGGCACCGGGGAGCTGTTTTTT.

The rearrangement links TRBV18 to TRBJ2-2, with D possibly TRBD2 on 5 matching bases. CDR3 length: 15 residues. V was trimmed by 3 bases and J by 5 bases, leaving 13 bases between them. The germline CDR1 and CDR2 sequences are KGHSH and LQKENI. CDR3 sequence (DNA): TGTGCCAGCTCACCGGCCGGGGTCAAGACCGGGGAGCTGTTTTTT. Residues: CASSPAGVKTGELFF.

The rearrangement uses TRBV3-1 (or the pseudogene TRBV3-2) and TRBJ2-1, with TRBD1 identical over 11 bases. The J segment lost 4 bases and the V segment lost 7 bases, leaving 6 bases of the junction unmatched. The CDR3 sequence is 15 residues long. Germline values: CDR1 LGHDT, CDR2 YNNKEL (reference sequence). The CDR3 coding sequence is TGTGCCAGCACCTACGGGACAGGGGGATACAATGAGCAGTTCTTC. Encoded protein: CASTYGTGGYNEQFF.

The chain combines TRBV7-3 with TRBJ2-7; 7 bases match TRBD2. The J segment lost 5 bases and the V segment lost 5 bases, leaving 12 bases of the junction unmatched. There are 15 residues in the CDR3. Germline CDR1 reads SGHTA; CDR2 reads FQGTGA. Here the CDR3 DNA reads TGTGCCAGCAGCACCCTGTGGGGAGGGATGAACGAGCAGTACTTC. This gives the protein CASSTLWGGMNEQYF. Together with reference TRBV7-3 and TRBJ2-7, the CDR3 gives the full variable domain: GAGVSQTPSNKVTEKGKYVELRCDPISGHTALYWYRQSLGQGPEFLIYFQGTGAADDSGLPNDRFFAVRPEGSVSTLKIQRTERGDSAVYLCASSTLWGGMNEQYFGPGTRLTVT.

This clone was seen a handful of times. J is TRBJ2-7 and V is TRBV4-2; the match to TRBD1 covers 9 bases. The CDR3 is 18 amino acids. V lost 0 bases to trimming and J lost 2 bases; unmatched junction nucleotides: 11. Germline V gene data show CDR1 as LGHNA and CDR2 as YNFKEQ. In DNA form, the CDR3 reads TGTGCCAGCAGCCAAGAACCCACCCCGACAGGGGGTACCTACGAGCAGTACTTC. This gives the protein CASSQEPTPTGGTYEQYF.

The rearrangement uses TRBV19 and TRBJ1-4, with D tentatively TRBD1 (6 bases). Germline V gene lookup returns CDR1 LNHDA and CDR2 SQIVND (reference sequence). The CDR3 covers 15 residues. V gave up 6 bases and J gave up 4 bases, with 15 bases separating them. CDR3 loop: CASSSRGRGNEKLFF. CDR3 DNA: TGTGCCAGTAGCTCAAGGGGCAGGGGTAATGAAAAACTGTTTTTT.

This chain connects TRBV11-1 to TRBJ2-1; TRBD2 is a possible D gene (5 bases). The CDR3 is 15 amino acids. Germline CDR1 is SGHAT and CDR2 is FQDESV (reference sequence). V lost 5 bases and J lost 5, with 16 bases in between. CDR3 protein: CASSLASGPDNEQFF. Here the CDR3 DNA reads TGTGCCAGCAGCCTTGCCAGCGGTCCCGACAATGAGCAGTTCTTC.

The V gene is TRBV30, the J gene TRBJ2-2; D possibly corresponds to TRBD2 (6 bases). The germline CDR1 and CDR2 sequences are GTSNPN and SVGIG (reference sequence). V was clipped by 8 bases and J by 0 bases, with 16 bases between them. CDR3 length equals 15 residues. Written as DNA, the CDR3 is TGTGCCAGGACCTCCGGGACTGCGAACACCGGGGAGCTGTTTTTT. Amino acid sequence: CARTSGTANTGELFF.